This entry describes one T cell receptor (beta chain). Its target antigen remains unknown. Nothing much larger sits one base from this clone, and base qualities are not available. Using the deep immunoSEQ assay, multiplex PCR amplified TCR CDR3 regions from genomic DNA. Extracted genomic DNA from each cell subset was distributed evenly across all wells of several immunoSEQ 96-well plates, and each plate was treated as a replicate. For sorted subsets, roughly 200 ng genomic DNA, equal to tens of thousands of T cell genomes, was loaded into each replicate PCR. The purified libraries were quantified using a Qubit 3.0 fluorometer, sized with a Bioanalyzer 2100, and then quantified again using the KAPA Library Quantification kit. A separate single-read 150-cycle Illumina NextSeq 550 flow cell was used to sequence each immunoSEQ 96-well plate. Under the source paper's analysis protocol: Because the immunoSEQ output included only junctional sequences and no quality scores, the filtering could not be the same as the filtering used for full-length reads. To assign V/J genes and CDR3, sequences were annotated against IMGT germline references using PyIR, a Python wrapper for IgBLAST v1.9. Reads with weak V/J assignments (E-value above 1e-6), missing CDR3, stop codons, out-of-frame junctions, or ambiguous translated residues were removed. V3J clonotypes were defined by identical inferred V gene, J gene, and CDR3 amino acid sequence. To compute the percentage overlap between repertoires, the number of shared unique clonotypes was divided by the size of the smaller repertoire. Three approaches were used to assess repertoire richness: RTK rarefaction, the Chao1 estimator, and Recon v2.1 estimates of unobserved clonotypes. Generation probabilities for all TCRbeta clonotypes obtained by the gDNA method from a few donors were computed using OLGA. TCRdb took over this immuneACCESS table, retaining in-frame rearrangements with V and J assigned. Such tables are incomplete; in checked studies, under half of the missing clones stem from an unresolved V gene, and the remainder is unexplained. The V and J calls and clone size were taken over from that table, and D and trimming were inferred from the DNA. The sample records approximately 2,200,000 clones, 90% to 95% of which are singletons. 1.7% of the sample goes to the ten largest clones.

Taken from cysteine to phenylalanine, the CDR3 has 16 residues. The kept DNA is CDR3 alone, 48 bases in frame from the first base. Trimmed from V: 2 bases; trimmed from J: 1 base; junction bases lacking a gene match: 3. CDR1 is given as MDHEN and CDR2 as SYDVKM, both from the germline V gene. CD8 naive samples consisted of CD45RO-negative cells that were positively selected for CCR7, yielding a CD45RA+CCR7+ population without TemRA cells. The donors were healthy, HIV-negative adults who had no recently reported acute infections or vaccinations. Every donor was a Caucasian adult residing in Nashville, Tennessee, USA. Blood was obtained by leukapheresis, after which PBMCs were separated by Ficoll-Histopaque density gradient centrifugation and cryopreserved in liquid nitrogen vapor phase. Analytical flow cytometry was used to check the purity and quantity of every magnetically sorted T cell population. Genomic DNA was isolated from every sorted fraction and measured by UV absorbance on a Nanodrop 2000c.

The data are from a study of shared clonotypes between healthy human individuals (dated by TCRdb to 2018 to 2020). With respect to the entire study: A couple of women and a few men aged 18 to 49 years were included in the cohort. For each donor, CD4 naive and CD4 memory were each run on three plates, CD8 naive on two plates, and CD8 memory on one plate. The study deeply sequenced blood TCR repertoires of about five healthy adults to estimate repertoire size and the extent of clonotype sharing between individuals. Libraries were prepared and TCR repertoires were sequenced by different laboratories using diverse techniques, in order to increase sequencing depth and limit assay-specific biases. Leukapheresis yielded between about 0.85 and 10 billion PBMCs per donor.

General study outcomes and caveats: Even with the large sequencing depth, rarefaction of the sorted-subset datasets indicated that sequencing was incomplete. Sampling was limited to blood, and TCR repertoires in tissue likely differ from TCR repertoires in blood. Compared with non-shared clonotypes, clonotypes shared by all four sorted-subset donors had higher generation probabilities. The genetic and exposure-history diversity represented was limited by the small number of donors. Pairwise subsampling indicated that sequencing depth was expected to affect the degree of clonotype sharing among donors. Sharing across several donors was observed for about 4.8% of naive CD4, over 3% of naive CD8, about 2.5% of memory CD4, and around 0.44% of memory CD8 clonotypes. Larger estimated clonotype richness was generally found for naive subsets than for memory subsets.

The sample was naive CD8+ T cells from PBMCs. Sample cell subset or site, as interpreted from the label and publication: CD45RA+CCR7+. The chain employs TRBV28 and TRBJ2-3; 10 of the junction bases match TRBD2. The source of this sequence is a young man in good health. Some clones in this sample may be carry-over from other donors' samples. The encoded CDR3 is CASSLLGLAGTDTQYF. The nucleotide sequence reads as follows: TGTGCCAGCAGTTTACTCGGACTAGCGGGCACAGATACGCAGTATTTT.